The rows below give T cell receptor beta chains drawn from one sample of a study of blood T cell repertoires in COVID-19. Libraries were prepared by immunoSEQ multiplex PCR; TCRdb keeps only in-frame clonotypes and omits some of them. The data contain about 81,000 clones, about nine tenths of them singletons. Material for sequencing was peripheral blood. These receptors all come from a woman in her fifties or sixties in a cohort sampled during active COVID-19. Each CDR3 is given with its conserved first and last residue. Fields, in order: V gene, D gene, J gene, clone size, CDR3 DNA, CDR3 protein. D genes are given only for firm matches. Part of the rows lack a size; the others show once, few, many or a class for expanded clones.

TRBV2	NA	TRBJ2-3	NA	TGTGCCAGCAGGGCTACACGCGGGACGACCACAGATACGCAGTATTTT	CASRATRGTTTDTQYF
TRBV3-1/TRBV3-2	NA	TRBJ2-2	NA	TGTGCCAGCAGCCAAGAAACCAAAGGGACACCGAGATACACCGGGGAGCTGTTTTTT	CASSQETKGTPRYTGELFF
TRBV7-8	NA	TRBJ1-1	NA	TGTGCCAGCAGCTTATCTAACGGCGCGGCTGAAGCTTTCTTT	CASSLSNGAAEAFF
TRBV3-1/TRBV3-2	TRBD2	TRBJ2-2	NA	TGTGCCAGCAGCCATTCCGGGACTAGCCGCACTAACGGGGAGCTGTTTTTT	CASSHSGTSRTNGELFF
TRBV6-2/TRBV6-3	NA	TRBJ2-1	NA	TGTGCCAGCAGTTACAGACTAGTCTCCTACAATGAGCAGTTCTTC	CASSYRLVSYNEQFF
TRBV7-8	NA	TRBJ1-2	NA	TGTGCCAGCACTAGACGGGCGGGGGACTATGGCTACACCTTC	CASTRRAGDYGYTF
TRBV19	NA	TRBJ2-5	NA	TGTGCCAGTAGTCAAACCCCCTTTACGGGAGTGGTGTCAGGTAGAGAGACCCAGTACTTC	CASSQTPFTGVVSGRETQYF
TRBV3-1/TRBV3-2	NA	TRBJ1-2	NA	TGTGCCAGCAGCCAACAGGGTGCAGAGGGCTACACCTTC	CASSQQGAEGYTF
TRBV18	NA	TRBJ1-5	NA	TGTGCCAGCTCACCTACGTCCGGCGGACACAATCAGCCCCAGCATTTT	CASSPTSGGHNQPQHF
TRBV27	NA	TRBJ2-2	NA	TGTGCCAGCAGTTTATCTGCAGGGGTGTCCGGGGAGCTGTTTTTT	CASSLSAGVSGELFF
TRBV19	TRBD1	TRBJ1-1	few	TGTGCCAGTAGTGCCGGGGACAGGGGTGTCTCTGAAGCTTTCTTT	CASSAGDRGVSEAFF
TRBV19	NA	TRBJ1-2	NA	TGTGCCAGTAGTATTCCCAGGGGATATGGTGGCTACACCTTC	CASSIPRGYGGYTF
TRBV30	NA	TRBJ2-1	NA	TGTGCCTGGAGACATTCGGGCAATGAGCAGTTCTTC	CAWRHSGNEQFF
TRBV19	NA	TRBJ1-6	NA	TGTGCCAGTAGTACTGTTGATTCACCCCTCCACTTT	CASSTVDSPLHF
TRBV24-1	TRBD1	TRBJ2-7	NA	TGTGCCACCAGTGACCCCCCCGGACAGGGGGCGGGGGAGCAGTACTTC	CATSDPPGQGAGEQYF
TRBV19	NA	TRBJ1-1	NA	TGTGCCAGTAGTATCCGGGGGAACACTGAAGCTTTCTTT	CASSIRGNTEAFF
TRBV6-6	NA	TRBJ2-7	NA	TGTGCCAGCATCCCCGGAACTAGTTCCGAGCAGTACTTC	CASIPGTSSEQYF
TRBV5-4	TRBD1	TRBJ1-1	once	TGTGCCAGCAGCCCGGCTAGGGACAGGGGAACTGAAGCTTTCTTT	CASSPARDRGTEAFF